Below, 25 T cell receptor beta chains from the same sample are listed, as sequenced in a study of human T cells and chemical hapten exposure. TCRdb used MiXCR to reprocess the RACE reads, holding one entry per CDR3 protein. The sample contains some 49,000 distinct CDR3 sequences, 8.5% to 10% of which appear only once. Time point noted: pre-sensitization, week 0. Treatment specified: therapeutic diphenylcyclopropenone sensitization with weekly scalp DPC. It was unfractionated whole blood from which total RNA was extracted. The sample consisted of whole blood, taken in connection with sensitization to the hapten diphenylcyclopropenone (DPC). These receptors were taken from a woman aged 25 to 39 with alopecia areata. Some clones in this sample may be carry-over from other donors' samples.

The gene calls are TRBV19 and TRBJ1-5; TRBD1 aligns across 12 bases. The germline gives CDR1 LNHDA, CDR2 SQIVND (reference sequence). V lost 11 bases and J lost 4; bases outside the gene matches: 9. The CDR3 runs to 15 residues. DNA for the CDR3: TGTGCCTCTGCCGGGACAGGGGGCCTAAATCAGCCCCAGCATTTT. Translation: CASAGTGGLNQPQHF.

This clonotype showed up just a few times. This chain uses TRBV18 with TRBJ1-6; D ambiguous. The ends were cut back, 4 bases at V and 8 bases at J, with 9 bases in the middle. CDR3 length: 13 amino acids. Germline assignment: CDR1 KGHSH and CDR2 LQKENI. The DNA of the CDR3 is TGTGCCAGCTCACGAGACCGAGATTCACCCCTCCACTTT. Translated, it gives CASSRDRDSPLHF.

This rearrangement joins TRBV6-2 or TRBV6-3 to TRBJ2-3, with D possibly TRBD1 on 5 matching bases. Germline CDR1 MNHEY, CDR2 SVGEGT. This CDR3 contains 16 residues. Trimming cost V 0 bases and J 0 bases, with 10 bases left between them. In DNA, the CDR3 is TGTGCCAGCAGTTACTCTGGGGCCGTTAGCACAGATACGCAGTATTTT. Its protein is CASSYSGAVSTDTQYF.

This clonotype showed up just a few times. In DNA, the CDR3 is TGTGCCAGCAGTCCCGGGGACCGAACCTACGAGCAGTACTTC. The encoded protein is CASSPGDRTYEQYF. This chain uses TRBV28 with TRBJ2-7; either TRBD1 or TRBD2 may fit D (5 bases each). Germline V gene data show CDR1 as MDHEN and CDR2 as SYDVKM. The germline V and J ends were trimmed by 5 bases and 2 bases, with 13 bases remaining between them. The length of the CDR3 is 14 residues. Together with reference TRBV28 and TRBJ2-7, the CDR3 gives the full variable domain: DVKVTQSSRYLVKRTGEKVFLECVQDMDHENMFWYRQDPGLGLRLIYFSYDVKMKEKGDIPEGYSVSREKKERFSLILESASTNQTSMYLCASSPGDRTYEQYFGPGTRLTVT.

This clonotype has a count of ten or more. The chain has TRBV29-1 and TRBJ2-7; tentatively, D is TRBD2 (5 bases). The CDR3 consists of 12 residues. Germline assignment: CDR1 SQVTM and CDR2 ANQGSEA. The V end was cut by 7 bases, the J end by 2 bases, with 12 bases between. The CDR3 spells CSGGDMAYEQYF. For the CDR3, the DNA is TGCAGCGGGGGAGACATGGCCTACGAGCAGTACTTC.

This clonotype was observed a few times. The chain joins TRBV7-6 to TRBJ1-3, with 7 bases fitting TRBD1. With 5 bases clipped from V and 7 bases from J, the junction kept 5 bases outside the gene matches. The CDR3 consists of 13 residues. The V gene's germline CDR1 is SGHVS and CDR2 FNYEAQ. CDR3 sequence: CASSHSRGNTIYF. The CDR3 DNA follows: TGTGCCAGCAGCCACTCCAGGGGGAACACCATATATTTT.

This clonotype was seen ten or more times. The chain has TRBV5-1 and TRBJ1-1; 10 bases fit TRBD1. The CDR3 contains 15 residues. Losses at the gene ends were 0 bases for V and 7 bases for J; bases not matched to a gene: 6. Germline CDR1 SGHRS, CDR2 YFSETQ. The CDR3 reads CASSLVGTGAYEAFF. CDR3 nucleotide sequence: TGCGCCAGCAGCTTGGTAGGGACAGGGGCCTATGAAGCTTTCTTT.

The genes are TRBV2 and TRBJ2-5, with D possibly called TRBD1 or TRBD2 (5 bases each). The CDR3 contains 12 residues. The germline V gene encodes CDR1 SNHLY and CDR2 FYNNEI. V dropped 7 bases and J dropped 2 bases, with 8 bases sitting between them. The DNA for the CDR3 is TGTGCCAGCACGGGACGGCAAGAGACCCAGTACTTC. It is translated as CASTGRQETQYF.

Ten or more counts support this clonotype. The V and J genes are TRBV5-1 and TRBJ2-1; 7 bases agree with TRBD2. This CDR3 region has 16 residues. V was pared by 0 bases and J by 0 bases, with 3 bases of the junction left unmatched. CDR1 is SGHRS, CDR2 YFSETQ, per germline. The chain's CDR3 is CASSLGLAPSYNEQFF. In DNA, the CDR3 is TGCGCCAGCAGCTTGGGACTAGCCCCCTCCTACAATGAGCAGTTCTTC.

In this sample, this clonotype turned up a few times. This chain connects TRBV9 to TRBJ1-3; possible D gene TRBD1, 5 bases. The germline CDR1 and CDR2 sequences are SGDLS and YYNGEE. The V end was cut by 2 bases, the J end by 0 bases, with 15 bases between. This CDR3 has 17 amino acids. Here the CDR3 reads CASSVFRDSHSGNTIYF. The CDR3 DNA reads as TGTGCCAGCAGCGTCTTTCGAGACAGTCACTCTGGAAACACCATATATTTT.

The rearrangement uses TRBV4-3 and TRBJ2-3; D uncertain. Deletions cut 0 bases from V and 7 bases from J, with 11 bases between. This CDR3 region has 14 residues. The germline CDR1 and CDR2 sequences are LGHNA and YSLEER. The DNA of the CDR3 is TGCGCCAGCAGCCAAGAAACCACTTCTCATACGCAGTATTTT. This translates into CASSQETTSHTQYF.

This clonotype came up a few times. The CDR3 coding sequence is TGCAGCGTTGAAGAACGAGGGGCGGATACGCAGTATTTT. This encodes CSVEERGADTQYF. The chain combines TRBV29-1 with TRBJ2-3; D may match TRBD1 or TRBD2 (5 bases each). Trimming cost V 0 bases and J 6 bases, with 10 bases left between them. The CDR3 consists of 13 residues. Looked up from germline, CDR1 is SQVTM and CDR2 is ANQGSEA.

The chain links TRBV4-3 to TRBJ2-7, with 9 bases aligning to TRBD2. Germline values: CDR1 LGHNA, CDR2 YSLEER. V dropped 0 bases and J dropped 1; count of bases not matched to a gene: 4. This CDR3 has 16 residues. For the CDR3, the DNA is TGCGCCAGCAGCCAAGATCGGAGCGGGGGGTCCTACGAGCAGTACTTC. Protein: CASSQDRSGGSYEQYF.

The rearrangement links TRBV5-1 to TRBJ2-6, with D unresolved. Germline CDR1 and CDR2: SGHRS and YFSETQ. The CDR3 covers 16 residues. The V and J ends lost 0 bases and 4 bases respectively, with 11 bases between them. Here the CDR3 reads CASSLGPNLGANVLTF. CDR3 sequence (DNA): TGCGCCAGCAGCTTGGGTCCAAACCTAGGGGCCAACGTCCTGACTTTC.

The V gene is TRBV27, the J gene TRBJ2-3, with D perhaps TRBD2 (7 bases). V was pared by 8 bases and J by 3 bases, with 12 bases between. Looked up from germline, CDR1 is MNHEY and CDR2 is SMNVEV (reference sequence). The CDR3 length is 13 residues. CDR3 coding DNA: TGTGCCAGCGCGGGGGCTTGTACAGATACGCAGTATTTT. The encoded protein is CASAGACTDTQYF.

This sequence joins TRBV7-2 and TRBJ2-3; D is possibly TRBD2 (5 bases). Germline CDR1 reads SGHTA; CDR2 reads FQGNSA. V lost 2 bases and J 1 base, leaving 10 bases between the germline ends. The CDR3 has 15 amino acids. The CDR3 DNA reads TGTGCCAGCAGCTTAAATGGGAGAGGCACAGATACGCAGTATTTT. It yields the protein CASSLNGRGTDTQYF.

V usage is TRBV11-2 and J usage is TRBJ1-3; D gene uncertain. V gave up 5 bases and J gave up 2 bases, with 16 bases separating them. Per germline, CDR1 SGHAT and CDR2 FQNNGV. The CDR3 is 16 amino acids. CDR3 bases: TGTGCCAGCAGCCGCGGGAGAGGGAGCGCTGGAAACACCATATATTTT. Its protein is CASSRGRGSAGNTIYF.

V gene TRBV29-1 combines with J gene TRBJ1-1; possibly TRBD1 for D (6 bases). This CDR3 spans 13 amino acids. The germline CDR1 and CDR2 sequences are SQVTM and ANQGSEA. Trimming took 6 bases from V and 1 from J, leaving 12 bases between them. The DNA for the CDR3 is TGCAGCGTGCACAGGGTTCGGAACACTGAAGCTTTCTTT. It specifies CSVHRVRNTEAFF.

The table lists this clonotype with a few counts. V usage is TRBV7-2 and J usage is TRBJ2-3; D might be TRBD1 (5 bases). CDR1 is SGHTA and CDR2 is FQGNSA in the germline V gene. The CDR3 runs to 17 residues. V was shortened by 0 bases and J by 4 bases, with 17 bases between the two germline ends. CDR3 protein: CASSLAPDGAGPDTQYF. CDR3 bases: TGTGCCAGCAGCTTAGCGCCCGATGGGGCAGGTCCAGATACGCAGTATTTT.

This chain uses TRBV28 with TRBJ2-1, with TRBD2 matching over 12 bases. The germline V gene has CDR1 MDHEN and CDR2 SYDVKM. This CDR3 has 19 amino acids. V lost 4 bases to trimming and J lost 5 bases; unmatched junction nucleotides: 15. The CDR3 sequence: CASSSEILAGGSDDNEQFF. In nucleotides, the CDR3 is TGTGCCAGCAGTTCAGAAATTCTAGCGGGGGGGAGCGATGACAATGAGCAGTTCTTC.

This clonotype was detected many times. V usage is TRBV5-8 and J usage is TRBJ2-1; 8 nucleotides align to TRBD2. Germline-derived CDR1 and CDR2 are SGHTS and YDEGEE. There are 15 residues in the CDR3. J lost 12 bases, V lost 6 bases, and 17 bases had no gene match. The CDR3 here is CASTRGGGLIRAQFF. DNA of the CDR3: TGTGCCAGCACCCGTGGCGGGGGGCTAATCAGAGCGCAGTTCTTC.

The chain combines TRBV9 with TRBJ2-1; TRBD2 aligns across 10 bases. J gave up 9 bases and V 5 bases, and 5 bases lay outside the gene matches. CDR1 SGDLS and CDR2 YYNGEE come from the germline V gene. The CDR3 is 13 residues long. The CDR3 DNA sequence: TGTGCCAGCAGTCTAGCGGGGGAGGGTGAGCAGTTCTTC. Translated: CASSLAGEGEQFF.

The V and J genes are TRBV30 and TRBJ1-1; D not certain. CDR3 length: 14 residues. V dropped 2 bases and J dropped 5 bases, with 15 bases sitting between them. Germline loops: CDR1 GTSNPN, CDR2 SVGIG (reference sequence). CDR3 in amino acids: CAWSSGGGRTEAFF. The CDR3 DNA reads as TGTGCCTGGAGTTCGGGTGGCGGTCGGACTGAAGCTTTCTTT.

The chain employs TRBV5-1 and TRBJ1-2; 7 nucleotides agree with TRBD1. The CDR3 length is 13 residues. Germline V CDR1 and CDR2: SGHRS, YFSETQ. With 4 bases clipped from V and 3 bases from J, the junction kept 3 bases outside the gene matches. The DNA for the CDR3 is TGCGCCAGCAGCCCGGGACAGCACTATGGCTACACCTTC. Translating it yields CASSPGQHYGYTF.

This sequence joins TRBV27 and TRBJ2-7; 8 bases agree with TRBD2. Germline CDR1 reads MNHEY; CDR2 reads SMNVEV (reference sequence). Trimming cost V 6 bases and J 1 base; bases outside gene matches: 8. The CDR3 sequence is 15 residues long. The CDR3 DNA reads TGTGCCAGCAGCCCCCGGGGGGGGGCGTCCTACGAGCAGTACTTC. It codes for CASSPRGGASYEQYF.